One sample yielded the 32 T cell receptor beta chains listed below, sequenced in a study of T-cell memory formation after mild COVID-19 (dated by TCRdb to the early 2020s). The library relied on 5' RACE. Sequenced on an Illumina NovaSeq 6000. The raw public reads went through TCRdb reprocessing: fastp at Q25, MiXCR clone calling, in-frame beta chains kept. Identical CDR3 protein sequences are pooled into one entry, listed with their most common genes and DNA. This sample is represented by around 310,000 distinct CDR3 sequences; less than 20% of them were singletons. Around 22% of the sample comes from the top ten. The sample comprised PBMCs or a T cell subset sorted from them (not recorded which). Receptors were obtained from a man younger than 35 who had mild COVID-19 (a few samples of this study predate the infection). The sample titles of this study are shuffled in the database, so cell type and time point are left out; the donor was told from shared clones.

A note on this clonotype: The CDR3 carries no conserved terminal phenylalanine or tryptophan, so it likely arises from a read error. J is TRBJ2-1 and V is TRBV5-1; 11 nucleotides align to TRBD2. V gave up 2 bases and J gave up 4 bases; unmatched junction bases: 5. The CDR3 totals 16 residues. CDR1 is SGHRS and CDR2 is YFSETQ in the germline V gene. The CDR3 reads CASSLGTSGQYNEQFS. The CDR3 nucleotides read TGCGCCAGCAGCTTAGGGACTAGCGGACAATACAATGAGCAGTTCTCC.

The chain joins TRBV5-4 to TRBJ2-7; TRBD2 agrees at 7 bases. Germline CDR1 SGHNT, CDR2 YYREEE (reference sequence). V shed 0 bases, J shed 5 bases, and the junction held 8 bases outside the gene matches. The CDR3 consists of 15 residues. The CDR3 region has the DNA TGTGCCAGCAGCTTGGGCGGGGGTGGTAGCCACGAGCAGTACGTC. Its translation: CASSLGGGGSHEQYV.

This sequence joins TRBV27 and TRBJ1-5; D call uncertain. In germline, CDR1 is MNHEY, CDR2 SMNVEV (reference sequence). The CDR3 is made up of 16 amino acids. The germline V and J ends were trimmed by 8 bases and 0 bases, with 17 bases remaining between them. The CDR3 nucleotides are TGTGCCAGCGCCCCTTACGCAGGTAATAGCAATCAGCCCCAGCATTTT. Translating it yields CASAPYAGNSNQPQHF.

In this sample, this clonotype turned up a few times. The chain couples TRBV5-1 to TRBJ2-1; the D gene is possibly TRBD2 (6 bases). The ends were cut back, 0 bases at V and 8 bases at J, with 9 bases in the middle. The germline V gene encodes CDR1 SGHRS and CDR2 YFSETQ. The CDR3 runs 13 residues. For the CDR3, the DNA is TGCGCCAGCAGCTTGGGACGGGGGTATGAGCAGTTCTTC. Protein product: CASSLGRGYEQFF. The full variable domain, in which reference TRBV5-1 and TRBJ2-1 provide the parts outside the CDR3, is KAGVTQTPRYLIKTRGQQVTLSCSPISGHRSVSWYQQTPGQGLQFLFEYFSETQRNKGNFPGRFSGRQFSNSRSEMNVSTLELGDSALYLCASSLGRGYEQFFGPGTRLTVL.

This clonotype was observed many times. The rearrangement uses TRBV6-4 and TRBJ1-1; 7 nucleotides agree with TRBD1. Germline V gives CDR1 MRHNA, CDR2 SNTAGT. This CDR3 comprises 13 residues. Trimming took 6 bases from V and 5 from J; bases not matched to a gene: 6. CDR3: CASSPQGGTEAFF. The CDR3 DNA follows: TGTGCCAGCAGCCCGCAGGGGGGTACTGAAGCTTTCTTT.

This clonotype was seen repeatedly, ten times or more. The V call is TRBV12-3 or TRBV12-4, the J call TRBJ2-2, with no clear D. CDR3 length: 14 residues. V gave up 4 bases and J gave up 0 bases, with 6 bases separating them. CDR3 sequence: CASSSIPNTGELFF. The CDR3 nucleotides read TGTGCCAGCAGTTCCATACCGAACACCGGGGAGCTGTTTTTT.

This clonotype was detected ten times or more. At one end the junction does not follow the germline gene, possibly because of a read error. This chain uses TRBV7-7 with TRBJ2-5; D may be TRBD2 (5 bases). Per the germline V gene, CDR1 is SSHAT and CDR2 is FNYEAQ (reference sequence). This CDR3 is 13 amino acids long. The CDR3 nucleotides are TGTGCTAGCAGCTTAGCGCGTCAAGAGACCCAGTACTTC. Its protein is CASSLARQETQYF.

V usage is TRBV12-3 or TRBV12-4 and J usage is TRBJ2-3, with D perhaps matching TRBD2 (5 bases). This CDR3 is 15 amino acids long. Deletions cut 7 bases from V and 2 bases from J, with 16 bases between. This CDR3 reads CASTSKLDPTDTQYF. CDR3 bases: TGTGCCAGCACATCGAAACTAGACCCCACAGATACGCAGTATTTT.

The chain is built from TRBV29-1 and TRBJ1-1; D might be TRBD1 (6 bases). The CDR3 is made up of 12 amino acids. V shed 6 bases and J shed 13 bases, with 21 bases lying between them. Germline loops: CDR1 SQVTM, CDR2 ANQGSEA. The CDR3 loop is CSVDARGKGGFF. In DNA, the CDR3 is TGCAGCGTGGATGCGAGGGGGAAAGGTGGTTTCTTT. The full variable domain, its missing parts supplied by reference TRBV29-1 and TRBJ1-1, is SAVISQKPSRDICQRGTSLTIQCQVDSQVTMMFWYRQQPGQSLTLIATANQGSEATYESGFVIDKFPISRPNLTFSTLTVSNMSPEDSSIYLCSVDARGKGGFFGQGTRLTVV.

The chain carries TRBV5-1 and TRBJ2-3; D is undetermined. CDR1 and CDR2 (germline): SGHRS, YFSETQ. The CDR3 covers 15 residues. Trimming removed 1 base from V and 6 bases from J, with 15 bases in between. This CDR3 is CASSLRSDQTDTQYF. CDR3 coding DNA: TGCGCCAGCAGCTTGCGGTCGGACCAAACGGATACGCAGTATTTT. The entire variable domain, with the rest obtained from reference TRBV5-1 and TRBJ2-3, is as follows: KAGVTQTPRYLIKTRGQQVTLSCSPISGHRSVSWYQQTPGQGLQFLFEYFSETQRNKGNFPGRFSGRQFSNSRSEMNVSTLELGDSALYLCASSLRSDQTDTQYFGPGTRLTVL.

There are a few counts of this clonotype. The rearrangement links TRBV10-3 to TRBJ2-1; the D gene is possibly TRBD1 (6 bases). CDR1 is ENHRY, CDR2 SYGVKD, per germline. V was cut by 4 bases and J by 0 bases, with 7 bases left in between. The CDR3 sequence is 14 residues long. CDR3 sequence (DNA): TGTGCCATCAGTGGACAGGTCTCCTACAATGAGCAGTTCTTC. It codes for CAISGQVSYNEQFF.

This clonotype was counted a few times. The rearrangement joins TRBV5-4 to TRBJ2-7; 7 positions match TRBD1. Germline trimming cut 2 bases from V and 6 bases from J; bases unmatched to any gene: 2. Germline V gives CDR1 SGHNT, CDR2 YYREEE (reference sequence). The CDR3 length is 12 residues. CDR3 DNA: TGTGCCAGCAGCTTCGGACAGGTCGAGCAGTACTTC. Its translation is CASSFGQVEQYF. Supplemented by reference TRBV5-4 and TRBJ2-7, the full variable domain reads ETGVTQSPTHLIKTRGQQVTLRCSSQSGHNTVSWYQQALGQGPQFIFQYYREEENGRGNFPPRFSGLQFPNYSSELNVNALELDDSALYLCASSFGQVEQYFGPGTRLTVT.

This clonotype showed up many times. CDR3 sequence (DNA): TGTGCCAGCAGCGTACAGGGAGGAGGCACAGATACGCAGTATTTT. It is translated as CASSVQGGGTDTQYF. The V gene is TRBV7-2, the J gene TRBJ2-3; possibly TRBD1 or TRBD2 for D (6 bases each). Germline V gene data show CDR1 as SGHTA and CDR2 as FQGNSA. V was shortened by 5 bases and J by 1 base, with 13 bases between the two germline ends. CDR3 size: 15 residues. Complete variable domain (other parts from reference TRBV7-2 and TRBJ2-3): GAGVSQSPSNKVTEKGKDVELRCDPISGHTALYWYRQSLGQGLEFLIYFQGNSAPDKSGLPSDRFSAERTGGSVSTLTIQRTQQEDSAVYLCASSVQGGGTDTQYFGPGTRLTVL.

This clonotype was seen more than once but under ten times. The chain recombines TRBV4-3 with TRBJ2-2, with D possibly called TRBD1 or TRBD2 (5 bases each). Trimming left V 6 bases short and J 7 bases short, with 15 bases between. The CDR3 covers 14 residues. The germline CDR1 and CDR2 sequences are LGHNA and YSLEER. In DNA, the CDR3 is TGCGCCAGCAGGGGGGTCAATGAACTCGGGGAGCTGTTTTTT. This sequence encodes CASRGVNELGELFF.

This clonotype was picked up a small number of times. Mismatch with germline at one junction end may stem from a read error. The gene calls are TRBV5-8 and TRBJ2-5, with D maybe TRBD2 (5 bases). Germline V gives CDR1 SGHTS, CDR2 YDEGEE. This CDR3 contains 14 residues. CDR3 loop: CASSLGRLKETQCF. DNA of the CDR3: TGTGCCAGCAGCTTGGGGAGACTAAAAGAGACCCAGTGCTTC.

The chain has TRBV10-3 and TRBJ2-1; 13 nucleotides align to TRBD2. The CDR3 is 15 residues long. With 7 bases clipped from V and 6 bases from J, the junction kept 6 bases outside the gene matches. Germline V CDR1 and CDR2: ENHRY, SYGVKD. CDR3 amino acids: CAITGLAGDINEQFF. The CDR3 DNA reads TGTGCCATCACCGGACTAGCGGGGGATATCAATGAGCAGTTCTTC.

This clonotype was seen more than once but under ten times. The chain couples TRBV7-2 to TRBJ1-5; D perhaps matches TRBD1 (5 bases). Trimming took off 3 bases at V and 6 bases at J, with 9 bases between the two ends. The germline V gene has CDR1 SGHTA and CDR2 FQGNSA. The CDR3 loop spans 13 amino acids. CDR3 sequence reads: CASSLRGLQPQHF. In DNA form, the CDR3 reads TGTGCCAGCAGCTTGAGGGGCCTTCAGCCCCAGCATTTT.

This clonotype was observed many times. This chain links TRBV15 with TRBJ2-5; TRBD1 or TRBD2 may be the D gene (6 bases each). There are 15 residues in the CDR3. The V gene lost 8 bases and the J gene lost 1 base, with 17 bases spanning the gap. CDR1 is LNHNV and CDR2 is YYDKDF in the germline V gene (reference sequence). The CDR3 nucleotides read TGTGCCACCTCAGAGGGCACGGGGGCCCAAGAGACCCAGTACTTC. It codes for CATSEGTGAQETQYF.

The rearrangement uses TRBV11-2 and TRBJ2-1; D tentatively reads TRBD1 or TRBD2 (5 bases each). The CDR3 spans 13 residues. Trimming stripped 2 bases from V and 7 bases from J, with 9 bases between. Per the germline V gene, CDR1 is SGHAT and CDR2 is FQNNGV. CDR3 coding DNA: TGTGCCAGCAGCTTACGGGGCGGTAATGAGCAGTTCTTC. This gives the protein CASSLRGGNEQFF.

The J gene is TRBJ1-1, the V gene TRBV28; perhaps TRBD1 as D (5 bases). The CDR3 covers 13 residues. V lost 8 bases and J lost 5, with 15 bases in between. Germline assignment: CDR1 MDHEN and CDR2 SYDVKM. CDR3 DNA: TGTGCCAGCTCCCCCACGGGGACGACTGAAGCTTTCTTT. This gives the protein CASSPTGTTEAFF.

The gene calls are TRBV20-1 and TRBJ2-5; D might be TRBD1 or TRBD2, each matching 6 bases. The CDR3 runs to 15 residues. Trimming took 1 base from V and 5 from J, leaving 17 bases between them. Germline loops: CDR1 DFQATT, CDR2 SNEGSKA (reference sequence). The CDR3 reads CSARGKDGGLETQYF. In DNA, the CDR3 is TGCAGTGCTAGAGGAAAGGACGGGGGCTTGGAGACCCAGTACTTC.

This clonotype was seen at least ten times. The gene calls are TRBV12-3 or TRBV12-4 and TRBJ2-3; 7 bases are a match to TRBD2. The V segment lost 6 bases and the J segment 1 base; nucleotides outside the gene matches: 7. CDR3 size: 15 residues. In DNA form, the CDR3 reads TGTGCCAGCAGCTCAAGTGCGGGGGGCACAGATACGCAGTATTTT. Protein sequence: CASSSSAGGTDTQYF.

This clonotype was seen a handful of times. The CDR3 region is CSARGSLHTDTQYF. The CDR3 nucleotides read TGCAGTGCTAGAGGCAGCCTCCACACAGATACGCAGTATTTT. The J gene is TRBJ2-3, the V gene TRBV20-1; D unclear. The germline V gene encodes CDR1 DFQATT and CDR2 SNEGSKA (reference sequence). The CDR3 loop spans 14 amino acids. V lost 1 base, J lost 2 bases, and 10 bases lay in between.

CDR3 loop: CASSSFQGQETQYF. CDR3 coding DNA: TGTGCCAGCAGCTCCTTCCAGGGGCAAGAGACCCAGTACTTC. The chain is built from TRBV12-3 or TRBV12-4 and TRBJ2-5, with D tentatively TRBD1 (6 bases). The V end lost 6 bases, the J end lost 2 bases, and 13 bases lay between the germline ends. The CDR3 totals 14 residues.

This chain links TRBV7-2 with TRBJ2-2; D remains unclear. The CDR3 extends over 14 amino acids. The V gene's germline CDR1 is SGHTA and CDR2 FQGNSA. Trimming stripped 1 base from V and 4 bases from J, with 7 bases between. The CDR3 region is CASSLVHPTGELFF. Written as DNA, the CDR3 is TGTGCCAGCAGCTTAGTACACCCCACCGGGGAGCTGTTTTTT.

The J gene is TRBJ1-1, the V gene TRBV6-6; D is possibly TRBD1 (5 bases). The ends were cut back, 6 bases at V and 11 bases at J, with 28 bases in the middle. Germline V gene sequence: CDR1 MNHNY, CDR2 SVGAGI (reference sequence). The length of the CDR3 is 16 residues. The CDR3 DNA follows: TGTGCCAGCAGCGCAATTCTCGACGGGGGGACTGTTTGGGCTTTCTTT. Its protein is CASSAILDGGTVWAFF.

The rearrangement uses TRBV29-1 and TRBJ2-3, with TRBD2 as a possible D gene (7 bases). This CDR3 contains 10 residues. Per the germline V gene, CDR1 is SQVTM and CDR2 is ANQGSEA. Trimming pared 3 bases from V and 14 bases from J, leaving 12 bases between. For the CDR3, the DNA is TGCAGCGTTGATTCGGGGGGCATGTATTTT. Protein sequence: CSVDSGGMYF.

The V call is TRBV4-2, the J call TRBJ2-3; D remains ambiguous. This CDR3 has 16 amino acids. Deletions cut 4 bases from V and 0 bases from J, with 14 bases between. Germline CDR1 and CDR2: LGHNA and YNFKEQ. CDR3 DNA sequence: TGTGCCAGCAGCCCCCAAGGACGGCCTAGCACAGATACGCAGTATTTT. Residues: CASSPQGRPSTDTQYF.

V gene TRBV7-9 combines with J gene TRBJ2-7; D possibly corresponds to TRBD1 (6 bases). Germline V gives CDR1 SEHNR, CDR2 FQNEAQ (reference sequence). The V end lost 5 bases, the J end lost 3 bases, and 11 bases lay between the germline ends. The CDR3 runs 13 residues. The CDR3 DNA reads TGTGCCAGCAGCAACCGGGACAACTACGAGCAGTACGTC. Its protein is CASSNRDNYEQYV.

J is TRBJ1-3 and V is TRBV11-1; no reliable D call. This CDR3 spans 11 amino acids. Germline assignment: CDR1 SGHAT and CDR2 FQDESV (reference sequence). Trimming cost V 6 bases and J 3 bases, with 3 bases left between them. The CDR3 coding sequence is TGTGCCAGCAGAAATGGAAACACCATATATTTT. Translated: CASRNGNTIYF.

The chain recombines TRBV4-1 with TRBJ2-3; no clear D. The CDR3 has 13 amino acids. Germline V gene sequence: CDR1 MGHRA, CDR2 YSYEKL. The germline V and J ends were trimmed by 5 bases and 6 bases, with 12 bases remaining between them. In DNA, the CDR3 is TGCGCCAGCAGCTTACGGCTCGGGGATACGCAGTATTTT. It codes for CASSLRLGDTQYF.

This clonotype was counted between two and nine times. The chain recombines TRBV19 with TRBJ1-6, with D hard to call. CDR1 and CDR2 from the germline V gene are LNHDA and SQIVND (reference sequence). This CDR3 contains 14 residues. The V gene lost 8 bases and the J gene lost 9 bases, with 17 bases spanning the gap. CDR3 DNA: TGTGCCAGTTTACCGGGTCACCGCGGTTCACCCCTCCACTTT. It specifies CASLPGHRGSPLHF. The variable domain in full, with the rest retrieved from reference TRBV19 and TRBJ1-6, is DGGITQSPKYLFRKEGQNVTLSCEQNLNHDAMYWYRQDPGQGLRLIYYSQIVNDFQKGDIAEGYSVSREKKESFPLTVTSAQKNPTAFYLCASLPGHRGSPLHFGNGTRLTVT.